This T cell receptor beta chain comes out of a study of shared clonotypes between healthy human individuals. Study-level findings and limits: Non-shared clonotypes had lower generation probabilities than those shared by all four donors.

A word on this clone: Antigen: not known.

Germline V gives CDR1 LNHDA, CDR2 SQIVND (reference sequence). Trimming removed 1 base from V and 7 bases from J, with 13 bases in between. The CDR3 length is 14 residues. Per the authors' pipeline: Junction-only immunoSEQ sequences carried no quality scores, so filtering differed. Profiling relied on immunoSEQ multiplex PCR, and the TCRdb table lists in-frame clones only, not all of them. The DNA gave D and trimming, while V, J and clone size come from that table. The data contain about 380,000 clones, about 96% of them singletons. This sequence joins TRBV19 and TRBJ1-2; D remains unclear. The sample taken for sequencing was memory CD8+ T cells sorted from blood. Subset of the sample: CD45RO+ cells pooled with CCR7-negative TemRA cells. The sequence was collected from a man under 40 in good health. As DNA, the CDR3 is TGTGCCAGTAGTATAGCGCGGCCGATGAGTGGCTACACCTTC. The encoded protein is CASSIARPMSGYTF.